This T cell receptor beta chain originates from a study of blood T cell repertoires in COVID-19 (dated by TCRdb to 2018 to 2020). With regard to the full study: Samples from collaborators originated in the United States, Italy and Spain and spanned both the acute and convalescent phases of COVID-19. The prospective study material was composed of cDNA or gDNA derived from T cells, B-cell-depleted T cells, or PBMCs. Subjects who had been exposed to COVID-19, were actively infected with it, or had recovered from it provided the deeply sampled blood TCRbeta repertoires that made up the dataset. A freely available public database, intended as a resource for researchers studying the immune response to SARS-CoV-2, is where the repertoires were released. The samples were drawn from the first 160 participants of the ongoing ImmuneRACE study and from 950 to 1,500 subjects provided by 6 global collaborators. A de-identified subject ID, COVID-19 status, age in years and sex were almost always included in the sample metadata. Where HLA class I and class II types were available, the types were taken from metadata supplied by the sample provider, not from assay-based typing. Study-wide conclusions, independent of this receptor: Clinical and demographic metadata were provided uncurated, with the amount varying by source and participant.

Collaborating institutions collected whole blood in K2EDTA tubes following their own protocols. For TCRbeta analysis, collaborators shipped samples in one of three forms: frozen whole blood, isolated PBMCs, or DNA extracted from either of those sample types. TCRbeta CDR3 regions were amplified from genomic DNA by means of the immunoSEQ Assay, a bias-controlled multiplex PCR. The study's own analysis went as follows. The number of nucleated cells in each sample was estimated from the amplification of reference gene primers within the assay. To quantify the absolute abundance of each unique TCRbeta CDR3 rearrangement, sequence reads were collapsed and filtered. Productive Simpson clonality was computed per sample as the square root of Simpson's diversity index over productive rearrangements. Entries here come from immuneACCESS through TCRdb and include only in-frame sequences with V and J called. Some clones fail to appear in such tables; in the studies checked, an unresolved V gene covers under half of the shortfall, and the cause of the remainder is unknown. V and J calls and clone size are copied from that table; D and trimming were computed from the DNA. The sample includes hundreds of thousands of clones, with 88% observed a single time. Roughly 1.4% of the sample is held by the ten biggest clonotypes.

The CDR3 runs 18 amino acids, cysteine and phenylalanine included. The only DNA kept is the CDR3, 54 bases in frame from the first base. Germline trimming: 2 bases from V, 5 bases from J; junction bases outside gene matches: 14. The germline V gene provides CDR1 MGHRA and CDR2 YSYEKL. A word on this clone: There is no known antigen for this receptor. No base qualities exist here, and no much larger clone lies one base off it.

The rearranged segments are TRBV4-1 and TRBJ2-2; 7 nucleotides in the junction match TRBD1. This TCR derives from an elderly man with acute or convalescent COVID-19. Material for sequencing was peripheral blood. Read as DNA, the sequence is TGCGCCAGCAGCCAATCCGGGACAGTTCAACAGATAACCGGGGAGCTGTTTTTT. It specifies CASSQSGTVQQITGELFF.